This T cell receptor (beta chain) originates from a study of blood T cell repertoires in COVID-19. Overall study context: Researchers got acute and convalescent COVID-19 samples from the United States, Italy and Spain. T cells, B-cell-depleted T cells, or PBMCs provided the cDNA or gDNA that served as material.

Looked up from germline, CDR1 is SNHLY and CDR2 is FYNNEI. The J segment lost 6 bases and the V segment lost 7 bases, leaving 4 bases of the junction unmatched. The CDR3 contains 13 residues. How the authors handled the data: Cell counts per sample came from amplifying reference gene primers. TCRdb keeps only in-frame clones here, not all; method: immunoSEQ multiplex PCR. The D gene and trimming were derived from the DNA, and the V and J assignments and clone size from that table. The table has approximately 300,000 clones, 85% to 95% seen once; the top ten hold almost 4%. This clone turned up a few times. The sample holds other DNA sequences that translate to the same CDR3. Across about two dozen US areas, participants ranged in age from about 18 to 89 years.

The chain employs TRBV2 and TRBJ1-5; TRBD1 matches 9 bases. This receptor was taken from a woman aged 25 to 45 who had been exposed to COVID-19. The sequenced sample was PBMCs or T cells enriched from blood (not recorded which). The chain's CDR3 is CASTGTGIQPQHF. The CDR3 DNA reads as TGTGCCAGCACCGGGACAGGGATTCAGCCCCAGCATTTT.